The 20 T cell receptor beta chains presented below share a single source sample, sequenced in a study of cytomegalovirus exposure and HLA in healthy donors. It was with 60 Vbeta and 13 Jbeta primers that the PCR ran. Clones were read by immunoSEQ multiplex PCR, and TCRdb kept only the in-frame ones, dropping some. The sample comprises under 150,000 clones, 70% to 85% of which are singletons, and 2% to 3% rests with the top ten. The sequenced material came from PBMCs. Receptors originate from a woman in her late teens or twenties in good health and CMV-seronegative.

V usage is TRBV2 and J usage is TRBJ2-1, with 7 bases identical to TRBD1. This CDR3 has 12 residues. Germline V gene lookup returns CDR1 SNHLY and CDR2 FYNNEI. V lost 7 bases, J lost 11 bases, and 8 bases stayed unmatched. The CDR3 DNA is TGTGCCAGCACACAAGCAGGGGGTAAGCAGTTCTTC. Its protein is CASTQAGGKQFF.

This rearrangement joins TRBV15 to TRBJ2-5, with a tentative D call TRBD2 (7 bases). The germline CDR1 and CDR2 sequences are LNHNV and YYDKDF (reference sequence). V shed 3 bases and J shed 5 bases, with 13 bases lying between them. The CDR3 has 14 residues. CDR3 protein: CATSRGGLAETQYF. In DNA, the CDR3 is TGTGCCACCAGCAGGGGGGGGCTAGCGGAGACCCAGTACTTC.

The rearrangement joins TRBV7-2 to TRBJ2-3; D is possibly TRBD2 (6 bases). Germline-derived CDR1 and CDR2 are SGHTA and FQGNSA. CDR3 size: 11 residues. V lost 6 bases, J lost 5 bases, and 6 bases lay in between. Here the CDR3 reads CASRRGDTQYF. The CDR3 region has the DNA TGTGCCAGCAGGCGGGGAGATACGCAGTATTTT.

The chain has TRBV4-2 and TRBJ2-3, with unresolved D. This CDR3 has 13 amino acids. V was pared by 3 bases and J by 3 bases, with 7 bases between. Germline CDR1 reads LGHNA; CDR2 reads YNFKEQ. Here the CDR3 reads CASSHLETDTQYF. The CDR3 region has the DNA TGTGCCAGCAGCCATCTGGAGACAGATACGCAGTATTTT.

The chain is built from TRBV5-1 and TRBJ1-1; D uncertain. Germline V lookup: CDR1 SGHRS, CDR2 YFSETQ. This CDR3 is 13 amino acids long. The ends were cut back, 0 bases at V and 6 bases at J, with 9 bases in the middle. CDR3 residues: CASSLAGRSEAFF. The CDR3 nucleotides are TGCGCCAGCAGCTTGGCCGGGAGATCTGAAGCTTTCTTT. The full variable domain, with the rest looked up from reference TRBV5-1 and TRBJ1-1, is KAGVTQTPRYLIKTRGQQVTLSCSPISGHRSVSWYQQTPGQGLQFLFEYFSETQRNKGNFPGRFSGRQFSNSRSEMNVSTLELGDSALYLCASSLAGRSEAFFGQGTRLTVV.

The gene calls are TRBV25-1 and TRBJ2-7; 10 bases agree with TRBD1. Trimming took 2 bases from V and 2 from J; bases not matched to a gene: 6. Looked up from germline, CDR1 is MGHDK and CDR2 is SYGVNS. The CDR3 runs to 16 residues. CDR3 region: CASSEIPGQGTYEQYF. CDR3 sequence (DNA): TGTGCCAGCAGTGAAATTCCGGGACAGGGGACCTACGAGCAGTACTTC.

This clone was observed a handful of times. The rearrangement joins TRBV4-1 to TRBJ1-1; weak D call: TRBD1 (6 bases). V was clipped by 4 bases and J by 1 base, with 13 bases between them. The germline V gene has CDR1 MGHRA and CDR2 YSYEKL. This CDR3 has 15 amino acids. CDR3 region: CASSLKRGANTEAFF. For the CDR3, the DNA is TGCGCCAGCAGCCTTAAACGGGGGGCGAACACTGAAGCTTTCTTT.

This sequence joins TRBV6-5 and TRBJ1-1, with D uncertain. V lost 7 bases and J 6 bases, leaving 15 bases between the germline ends. This CDR3 contains 13 residues. CDR1 and CDR2 (germline): MNHEY, SVGAGI. In DNA form, the CDR3 reads TGTGCCAGCACCAAAGAGGCAGACTCTGAAGCTTTCTTT. As protein: CASTKEADSEAFF.

The chain recombines TRBV28 with TRBJ2-7; tentatively, D is TRBD2 (5 bases). CDR1 and CDR2 from the germline V gene are MDHEN and SYDVKM. The CDR3 spans 14 residues. Trimming shortened V by 4 bases and J by 6 bases, and 16 bases separated the two germline ends. The CDR3 region is CASSSSSSVREQYF. The CDR3 region has the DNA TGTGCCAGCAGTTCCTCTAGCTCCGTCCGCGAGCAGTACTTC.

The chain employs TRBV28 and TRBJ2-1; 9 bases agree with TRBD2. J gave up 7 bases and V 2 bases, and 6 bases lay outside the gene matches. The CDR3 runs to 15 residues. Germline lookup yields CDR1 MDHEN and CDR2 SYDVKM. The CDR3 protein is CASSLAGGAGNEQFF. The DNA of the CDR3 is TGTGCCAGCAGTTTAGCGGGAGGGGCTGGGAATGAGCAGTTCTTC. Together with reference TRBV28 and TRBJ2-1, the CDR3 gives the full variable domain: DVKVTQSSRYLVKRTGEKVFLECVQDMDHENMFWYRQDPGLGLRLIYFSYDVKMKEKGDIPEGYSVSREKKERFSLILESASTNQTSMYLCASSLAGGAGNEQFFGPGTRLTVL.

This chain joins TRBV9 and TRBJ1-3; D not resolved. Germline V CDR1 and CDR2: SGDLS, YYNGEE. The V end lost 5 bases, the J end lost 1 base, and 13 bases lay between the germline ends. This CDR3 contains 15 residues. The CDR3 sequence is CASSFSLGSGNTIYF. The DNA of the CDR3 is TGTGCCAGCAGTTTCAGCCTCGGGTCTGGAAACACCATATATTTT. The variable domain in full, completed from reference TRBV9 and TRBJ1-3, reads DSGVTQTPKHLITATGQRVTLRCSPRSGDLSVYWYQQSLDQGLQFLIQYYNGEERAKGNILERFSAQQFPDLHSELNLSSLELGDSALYFCASSFSLGSGNTIYFGEGSWLTVV.

CDR3 region: CASSLDQGEEKLFF. CDR3 coding DNA: TGCGCCAGCAGCTTGGACCAGGGGGAAGAAAAACTGTTTTTT. The genes are TRBV5-1 and TRBJ1-4; 7 bases agree with TRBD1. Trimming at V came to 0 bases and at J to 8 bases, leaving 4 bases not matched to a gene. Per germline, CDR1 SGHRS and CDR2 YFSETQ. The CDR3 runs 14 residues.

This clone was counted a few times. The chain employs TRBV7-9 and TRBJ2-3, with no clear D. Trimming took 4 bases from V and 5 from J, leaving 10 bases between them. Looked up from germline, CDR1 is SEHNR and CDR2 is FQNEAQ (reference sequence). There are 13 residues in the CDR3. CDR3 region: CASSSYNRDTQYF. DNA for the CDR3: TGTGCCAGCAGCTCCTACAACAGAGATACGCAGTATTTT.

The chain recombines TRBV5-6 with TRBJ1-1; D not certain. Germline CDR1 SGHDT, CDR2 YYEEEE. CDR3 length equals 16 residues. Trimming cost V 3 bases and J 3 bases, with 18 bases left between them. The CDR3 DNA follows: TGTGCCAGCAGCTACATGGGGTTTTGGAGGGACACTGAAGCTTTCTTT. It is translated as CASSYMGFWRDTEAFF.

The rearrangement uses TRBV7-9 and TRBJ1-1, with 7 bases identical to TRBD1. The ends lost 3 bases at V and 1 base at J; junction bases unmatched: 2. This CDR3 region has 14 residues. Germline CDR1 SEHNR, CDR2 FQNEAQ (reference sequence). The CDR3 protein is CASSFGTANTEAFF. For the CDR3, the DNA is TGTGCCAGCAGCTTCGGGACAGCGAACACTGAAGCTTTCTTT.

V and J are TRBV15 and TRBJ1-2; D is uncertain. CDR3 length: 14 amino acids. Germline values: CDR1 LNHNV, CDR2 YYDKDF (reference sequence). Trimming removed 4 bases from V and 3 bases from J, with 12 bases in between. The CDR3 spells CATSIGWEDYGYTF. The CDR3 region has the DNA TGTGCCACCAGCATCGGGTGGGAGGACTATGGCTACACCTTC.

In DNA form, the CDR3 reads TGTGCCAGCAGTGTGAGCCCCGGACTCACCACAGATACGCAGTATTTT. Its protein is CASSVSPGLTTDTQYF. The genes are TRBV6-1 and TRBJ2-3, with D maybe TRBD2 (5 bases). The CDR3 runs 16 residues. Trimming stripped 4 bases from V and 2 bases from J, with 16 bases between. Germline loops: CDR1 MNHNS, CDR2 SASEGT.

The chain employs TRBV6-5 and TRBJ2-1; 10 nucleotides match TRBD1. The junction had 7 bases not matched to a gene; V was cut back by 0 bases and J by 8 bases. CDR3 length equals 16 residues. Per germline, CDR1 MNHEY and CDR2 SVGAGI. This CDR3 is CASSYSPGQGWDEQFF. The CDR3 DNA sequence: TGTGCCAGCAGTTACTCGCCGGGACAGGGGTGGGATGAGCAGTTCTTC.

The chain combines TRBV7-6 with TRBJ1-3; D unresolved. From germline, CDR1 is SGHVS and CDR2 FNYEAQ. V lost 2 bases and J lost 5, with 16 bases in between. This CDR3 comprises 16 residues. The CDR3 bases are TGTGCCAGCAGCTTAAGTGTTAGCTCTTTGAGAAACACCATATATTTT. This codes for CASSLSVSSLRNTIYF.

V usage is TRBV5-4 and J usage is TRBJ1-4; D is ambiguous. The CDR3 length is 15 residues. V lost 4 bases and J lost 8, with 18 bases in between. CDR1 is SGHNT, CDR2 YYREEE, per germline (reference sequence). This CDR3 is CASSGREGRQEKLFF. For the CDR3, the DNA is TGTGCCAGCAGCGGGCGGGAAGGGAGGCAAGAAAAACTGTTTTTT.